A single sample is the source of the 20 T cell receptor beta chains below, sequenced in a study of post-analysis software for immune sequencing data. The authors incorporated unique molecular identifiers into the TCR beta cDNA libraries. TCRdb passed the PCR reads through MiXCR, listing each CDR3 protein once. The repertoire holds hundreds of thousands of distinct CDR3 sequences, roughly 30% seen once, with about 0.5% in the top ten. Study-wide findings and caveats: About 5 TRBV segments appeared more often in patients than in controls, and TRBV5-6, TRBV5-1 and TRBV20-1 were among these.

Their antigens remain unidentified. The sequenced material came from blood. The receptors come from a girl aged 10 to 17 with multiple sclerosis.

There are many counts of this clonotype. The chain uses TRBV20-1 and TRBJ2-5; 7 bases fit TRBD1. From germline, CDR1 is DFQATT and CDR2 SNEGSKA (reference sequence). V shed 6 bases and J 1 base; nucleotides not matched to a gene: 2. The CDR3 loop spans 12 amino acids. The chain's CDR3 is CSAGTVQETQYF. As DNA, the CDR3 is TGCAGTGCCGGGACAGTCCAAGAGACCCAGTACTTC.

The gene calls are TRBV20-1 and TRBJ1-5; 7 nucleotides line up with TRBD1. V was pared by 3 bases and J by 4 bases, with 6 bases of the junction left unmatched. CDR1 and CDR2 (germline): DFQATT, SNEGSKA (reference sequence). The CDR3 runs to 14 residues. CDR3 residues: CSASLTGDNQPQHF. The CDR3 bases are TGCAGTGCTAGTCTAACAGGGGATAATCAGCCCCAGCATTTT.

This clonotype was picked up a small number of times. This chain uses TRBV10-3 with TRBJ2-1, with 9 bases lining up with TRBD1. The trim removed 6 bases at V and 8 bases at J, leaving 5 bases unmatched. This CDR3 region has 13 residues. CDR1 and CDR2 from the germline V gene are ENHRY and SYGVKD. The CDR3 here is CAIRRTGDDEQFF. Written as DNA, the CDR3 is TGTGCCATCAGGAGGACAGGGGACGATGAGCAGTTCTTC.

The chain employs TRBV4-3 and TRBJ2-7; a weak D match, TRBD2 (5 bases). CDR3 size: 15 residues. The V end lost 1 base, the J end lost 2 bases, and 12 bases lay between the germline ends. Per the germline V gene, CDR1 is LGHNA and CDR2 is YSLEER. The CDR3, as DNA: TGCGCCAGCAGCCAAGGGACCGTGAGGGCCTACGAGCAGTACTTC. Translated: CASSQGTVRAYEQYF.

This clonotype appeared many times. The chain joins TRBV13 to TRBJ2-3; TRBD2 agrees at 8 bases. The V and J ends lost 5 bases and 3 bases, in that order; junction bases with no gene match: 7. The CDR3 is 15 amino acids. The germline V gene encodes CDR1 PRHDT and CDR2 FYEKMQ (reference sequence). CDR3 DNA: TGTGCCAGCAGCGTGAGCGGGGGAACAACAGATACGCAGTATTTT. Translated, it gives CASSVSGGTTDTQYF.

V is TRBV27 and J is TRBJ2-6, with D perhaps matching TRBD1 or TRBD2 (5 bases each). This CDR3 is built from 17 residues. The V and J ends lost 8 bases and 0 bases respectively, with 17 bases between them. Per the germline V gene, CDR1 is MNHEY and CDR2 is SMNVEV (reference sequence). The CDR3: CASSGARKNSGANVLTF. In nucleotides, the CDR3 is TGTGCCAGCTCCGGGGCAAGAAAAAACTCTGGGGCCAACGTCCTGACTTTC.

The chain combines TRBV6-2 or TRBV6-3 with TRBJ2-1; 11 bases are a match to TRBD2. Trimming removed 2 bases from V and 2 bases from J; junction bases left unmatched: 5. Germline V gene data show CDR1 as MNHEY and CDR2 as SVGEGT. This CDR3 region has 17 residues. The CDR3 reads CASSYGGLADPYNEQFF. CDR3 DNA: TGTGCCAGCAGTTACGGGGGACTAGCGGATCCCTACAATGAGCAGTTCTTC.

The sample holds one count of this clonotype. One end of the junction does not line up with germline, which may come from a read error. The chain recombines TRBV29-1 with TRBJ2-7; possibly TRBD2 for D (6 bases). CDR3 length: 11 residues. CDR1 and CDR2 from the germline V gene are SQVTM and ANQGSEA. CDR3 amino acids: CSVRGSYVQYF. The CDR3 coding sequence is TGCAGCGTTCGGGGGTCGTACGTGCAGTACTTC.

Notes on this clonotype: At one end the junction does not follow the germline gene, possibly because of a read error. The chain uses TRBV5-1 and TRBJ2-5; 7 nucleotides match TRBD1. The CDR3 has 15 amino acids. The germline V gene encodes CDR1 SGHRS and CDR2 YFSETQ. CDR3: CTSSLQQGSMETQYF. In DNA form, the CDR3 reads TGCACCAGCAGCTTGCAACAGGGGAGTATGGAGACCCAGTACTTC.

The table lists this clonotype with a few counts. This chain joins TRBV15 and TRBJ1-1; D gene ambiguous. CDR1 and CDR2 (germline): LNHNV, YYDKDF (reference sequence). This CDR3 has 13 amino acids. Trimming cost V 7 bases and J 4 bases, with 13 bases left between them. CDR3 region: CATKPGEATEAFF. DNA of the CDR3: TGTGCCACCAAACCCGGGGAAGCCACTGAAGCTTTCTTT.

This clonotype has more than one count but fewer than ten. The J gene is TRBJ2-5, the V gene TRBV29-1; TRBD1 agrees at 7 bases. Germline V gene lookup returns CDR1 SQVTM and CDR2 ANQGSEA. Trimming cost V 8 bases and J 2 bases; bases outside gene matches: 11. The CDR3 consists of 14 residues. The CDR3 nucleotides are TGCAGCCACTCAGGGGGTAACCTTCAAGAGACCCAGTACTTC. Amino acids: CSHSGGNLQETQYF.

For this clonotype: This may stem from a read error, because a much larger clone lies one nucleotide away. This chain connects TRBV6-6 to TRBJ2-7, with a tentative D call TRBD2 (5 bases). The length of the CDR3 is 13 residues. The germline V gene encodes CDR1 MNHNY and CDR2 SVGAGI (reference sequence). DNA of the CDR3: TGTGCCAGCAGGCGAAGCGGAGCCTACGAGCAGGACTTC. Its translation: CASRRSGAYEQDF.

V and J are TRBV10-2 and TRBJ1-1; D is perhaps TRBD1 (5 bases). V lost 2 bases to trimming and J lost 3 bases, with 10 bases between them. CDR1 and CDR2 (germline): WSHSY, SAAADI. The CDR3 runs to 14 residues. The CDR3 DNA sequence: TGCGCCAGCAGTGAGCGCCAGGGATACACTGAAGCTTTCTTT. Translating it yields CASSERQGYTEAFF.

This clonotype occurred many times. This chain uses TRBV28 with TRBJ2-1; no definite D call. Germline CDR1 and CDR2: MDHEN and SYDVKM. The CDR3 is 11 amino acids. Trimming took 3 bases from V and 8 from J, leaving 5 bases between them. The CDR3 sequence is CASSLYHEQFF. The CDR3, as DNA: TGTGCCAGCAGTTTGTATCATGAGCAGTTCTTC.

The chain is built from TRBV12-3 or TRBV12-4 and TRBJ1-2; D uncertain. V gave up 4 bases and J gave up 1 base, with 10 bases separating them. The CDR3 is 14 residues long. For the CDR3, the DNA is TGTGCCAGCAGTTCTGGACGGGTTAACTATGGCTACACCTTC. Translating gives CASSSGRVNYGYTF.

In this sample, this clonotype turned up a few times. V usage is TRBV12-3 or TRBV12-4 and J usage is TRBJ2-1; D is possibly TRBD2 (5 bases). The CDR3 runs 11 residues. V was clipped by 5 bases and J by 10 bases, with 9 bases between them. The CDR3 nucleotides are TGTGCCAGCAGTCGTAGGGAGGAGCAGTTCTTC. Translating it yields CASSRREEQFF.

The V and J genes are TRBV29-1 and TRBJ1-2; 10 positions match TRBD1. This CDR3 contains 15 residues. Germline lookup yields CDR1 SQVTM and CDR2 ANQGSEA. V lost 4 bases, J lost 4 bases, and 9 bases stayed unmatched. The CDR3 DNA follows: TGCAGCGTTGTTCTACCCCGGGACAGGGGCTATGGCTACACCTTC. Its translation is CSVVLPRDRGYGYTF. Full variable domain (outside the CDR3, taken from reference TRBV29-1 and TRBJ1-2): SAVISQKPSRDICQRGTSLTIQCQVDSQVTMMFWYRQQPGQSLTLIATANQGSEATYESGFVIDKFPISRPNLTFSTLTVSNMSPEDSSIYLCSVVLPRDRGYGYTFGSGTRLTVV.

This chain links TRBV28 with TRBJ2-7, with 10 bases lining up with TRBD1. The DNA matches TRBJ2-5 better at its end, which makes the J call doubtful. The CDR3 length is 16 residues. CDR1 is MDHEN and CDR2 is SYDVKM in the germline V gene. The CDR3: CASRPTGGPTGETQYF. The CDR3 DNA reads TGTGCCAGCAGACCGACAGGGGGCCCAACCGGAGAGACCCAGTACTTC.

This clonotype appeared a few times. The V gene is TRBV3-1, the J gene TRBJ2-5; D is uncertain. The germline CDR1 and CDR2 sequences are LGHDT and YNNKEL (reference sequence). V was pared by 1 base and J by 2 bases, with 8 bases between. The CDR3 runs 14 residues. For the CDR3, the DNA is TGTGCCAGCAGCCAAGCGGGTCCTCAAGAGACCCAGTACTTC. Protein: CASSQAGPQETQYF.

The V and J genes are TRBV28 and TRBJ2-5; D might be TRBD1 (5 bases). CDR3 length: 18 residues. Germline-derived CDR1 and CDR2 are MDHEN and SYDVKM. Deletions cut 7 bases from V and 5 bases from J, with 29 bases between. CDR3 protein: CASTPKSPRAGSAETQYF. The CDR3 DNA follows: TGTGCCAGCACCCCGAAAAGTCCCCGCGCAGGGTCGGCGGAGACCCAGTACTTC.